This TCR beta chain is from a study of T cells in Graves' hyperthyroidism and ophthalmopathy. This clonotype has ten or more counts. RNA transcripts were the template for amplifying TCR beta CDR3 regions. First-round RT-PCR targeting the TCR CDR3 was performed with the HTBI primer set. TCRdb processed the multiplex PCR reads anew with MiXCR; each CDR3 protein has one entry. The sample yields about 180,000 distinct CDR3 sequences, about 17% seen once. Over 9 ml of fresh peripheral blood supplied the PBMCs. This clonotype was obtained from a woman in her forties or fifties with Graves' hyperthyroidism. Sequencing was carried out using blood.

DNA of the CDR3: TGTGCCAGCACCGAACAGGGGAACTATGGCTACACCTTC. It is translated as CASTEQGNYGYTF. V gene TRBV12-3 or TRBV12-4 combines with J gene TRBJ1-2; TRBD1 matches at 7 bases. The CDR3 sequence is 13 residues long. The J segment lost 2 bases and the V segment lost 7 bases, leaving 4 bases of the junction unmatched.